This T cell receptor beta chain was identified in a study of a mutant IDH1 vaccine in newly diagnosed glioma. V gave up 6 bases and J gave up 0 bases, with 14 bases separating them. The germline V gene has CDR1 SGHAT and CDR2 FQNNGV. The CDR3 is made up of 15 amino acids. This sample's time point: baseline, week 1 (first vaccination visit). The treatment here: pre-vaccination baseline after standard-of-care therapy. Only in-frame clones appear in the TCRdb table, and some are missing; sequencing was by immunoSEQ multiplex PCR. The profile shows under 75,000 clones, 91% of them singletons. This clonotype was sampled from a man aged 50 to 60 with glioma. This chain uses TRBV11-2 with TRBJ1-1; possibly TRBD1 for D (5 bases). The sample here was PBMCs, taken from a glioma patient treated with radiotherapy, temozolomide or both. DNA of the CDR3: TGTGCCAGCAGGAAAAGGGACTCCATGAACACTGAAGCTTTCTTT. This translates into CASRKRDSMNTEAFF.